The 15 T cell receptor beta chains given below trace back to one sample, sequenced in a study of vaccination effects on CD4 cells after COVID-19. The antigens these receptors bind are not known. Generated by immunoSEQ multiplex PCR, the TCRdb table keeps only in-frame clones and is missing some. The data contain roughly 15,000 clones, around 76% of them singletons. Sequencing followed a ViraFEST assay step that expanded antigen-specific CD4+ T cells with viral peptide pools. Isolation of CD4+ T cells took place after approximately ten days of culture. SARS-CoV-2 infection was confirmed by PCR in the person between March and December 2020. Two-dose BNT162b2 or mRNA-1273 vaccination was given to participants. This material consisted of CD4+ T cells from PBMCs cultured with SARS-CoV-2 spike peptides, taken after COVID-19 vaccination. The receptors originated from a human donor who had a prior SARS-CoV-2 infection.

The genes are TRBV18 and TRBJ2-1; no reliable D call. Trimming removed 3 bases at V and 7 bases at J, with 10 bases between. CDR3 length equals 13 residues. The germline CDR1 and CDR2 sequences are KGHSH and LQKENI. DNA for the CDR3: TGTGCCAGCTCACCCCTGACGGAGAATGAGCAGTTCTTC. Translated: CASSPLTENEQFF.

This chain joins TRBV7-9 and TRBJ2-5; D remains ambiguous. This CDR3 has 12 amino acids. From germline, CDR1 is SEHNR and CDR2 FQNEAQ (reference sequence). The V end was cut by 3 bases, the J end by 5 bases, with 7 bases between. The CDR3 here is CASSLIEETQYF. DNA of the CDR3: TGTGCCAGCAGCTTGATTGAGGAGACCCAGTACTTC.

J is TRBJ2-2 and V is TRBV2; 10 bases are shared with TRBD2. The CDR3 is made up of 16 amino acids. Germline-derived CDR1 and CDR2 are SNHLY and FYNNEI. Trimming removed 6 bases from V and 5 bases from J; junction bases left unmatched: 9. CDR3 amino acids: CASSTPSGGATGELFF. CDR3 bases: TGTGCCAGCAGCACCCCTAGCGGGGGCGCTACCGGGGAGCTGTTTTTT.

The chain carries TRBV21-1 and TRBJ2-7; the table assigns TRBD1, which was not confirmed against the DNA. TRBV21-1 is labeled a pseudogene. This CDR3 contains 15 residues. CDR3 sequence: CASSSPGTALYEQYF. CDR3 in DNA: TGTGCCAGCAGCAGCCCCGGGACAGCCCTTTACGAGCAGTACTTC.

This clone occurred once. The V call is TRBV6-2 or TRBV6-3, the J call TRBJ2-1; 10 positions agree with TRBD2. Per germline, CDR1 MNHEY and CDR2 SVGEGT. Trimming took 4 bases from V and 1 from J; bases not matched to a gene: 7. The CDR3 runs 17 residues. Here the CDR3 reads CASSWFLAGASYNEQFF. The CDR3 coding sequence is TGTGCCAGCAGTTGGTTCCTAGCGGGAGCATCCTACAATGAGCAGTTCTTC.

This clone was counted between two and nine times. The J gene is TRBJ1-5, the V gene TRBV18; D uncertain. From germline, CDR1 is KGHSH and CDR2 LQKENI. V was pared by 3 bases and J by 7 bases, with 10 bases between. CDR3 length: 13 residues. The CDR3 reads CASSPGDGQPQHF. The CDR3 DNA reads as TGTGCCAGCTCACCCGGGGATGGCCAGCCCCAGCATTTT.

This clone has just one count. The genes are TRBV9 and TRBJ2-3, with D tentatively TRBD2 (6 bases). There are 16 residues in the CDR3. Trimming took off 0 bases at V and 2 bases at J, with 13 bases between the two ends. CDR1 is SGDLS, CDR2 YYNGEE, per germline. The chain's CDR3 is CASSVVGGANTDTQYF. The CDR3 nucleotides read TGTGCCAGCAGCGTAGTCGGGGGAGCTAACACAGATACGCAGTATTTT.

V and J are TRBV9 and TRBJ2-3, with D possibly matching TRBD1 (6 bases). Germline V gives CDR1 SGDLS, CDR2 YYNGEE. The V end was cut by 0 bases, the J end by 1 base, with 18 bases between. This CDR3 region has 18 residues. The CDR3 nucleotides read TGTGCCAGCAGCGTAGGACGGAACAGGGTCAGCGGCACAGATACGCAGTATTTT. Translating it yields CASSVGRNRVSGTDTQYF.

The V call is TRBV27, the J call TRBJ2-6, with 7 bases matching TRBD2. The trim removed 1 base at V and 2 bases at J, leaving 2 bases unmatched. CDR1 and CDR2 from the germline V gene are MNHEY and SMNVEV (reference sequence). The CDR3 sequence is 16 residues long. CDR3 nucleotides: TGTGCCAGCAGTTTATTTGCGGGGGCTGGGGCCAACGTCCTGACTTTC. Residues: CASSLFAGAGANVLTF.

V is TRBV29-1 and J is TRBJ2-1; D tentatively fits TRBD1 or TRBD2 (6 bases each). V was trimmed by 7 bases and J by 2 bases, leaving 21 bases between them. The CDR3 is made up of 16 amino acids. Germline V lookup: CDR1 SQVTM, CDR2 ANQGSEA. CDR3 DNA sequence: TGCAGCGGGGGGGCAGGGTGGGGAATGACCTACAATGAGCAGTTCTTC. Translation gives CSGGAGWGMTYNEQFF.

The V gene is TRBV7-9, the J gene TRBJ2-7; perhaps TRBD2 as D (6 bases). The germline V and J ends were trimmed by 1 base and 6 bases, with 19 bases remaining between them. This CDR3 spans 16 amino acids. Germline V CDR1 and CDR2: SEHNR, FQNEAQ (reference sequence). The CDR3 bases are TGTGCCAGCAGCTTAGATTTGGCGGGGACGAGCCGCGAGCAGTACTTC. Its translation is CASSLDLAGTSREQYF. Based on the CDR3 plus reference TRBV7-9 and TRBJ2-7, the full variable domain is DTGVSQNPRHKITKRGQNVTFRCDPISEHNRLYWYRQTLGQGPEFLTYFQNEAQLEKSRLLSDRFSAERPKGSFSTLEIQRTEQGDSAMYLCASSLDLAGTSREQYFGPGTRLTVT.

The count of this clone is one. V gene TRBV7-8 combines with J gene TRBJ2-1; perhaps TRBD1 as D (5 bases). This CDR3 contains 16 residues. Germline V gene sequence: CDR1 SGHVS, CDR2 FQNEAQ. Trimming pared 2 bases from V and 3 bases from J, leaving 14 bases between. CDR3 DNA: TGTGCCAGCAGCTTATCCCCCTTAAGGGGCTACAATGAGCAGTTCTTC. This translates into CASSLSPLRGYNEQFF.

The chain recombines TRBV2 with TRBJ2-5; 8 positions match TRBD2. From germline, CDR1 is SNHLY and CDR2 FYNNEI. The V gene end was trimmed by 0 bases and the J gene end by 5 bases; junction bases not matched to a gene: 8. This CDR3 comprises 16 residues. The DNA for the CDR3 is TGTGCCAGCAGTGAAGCGCTTCGCGGGGGGCTGGAGACCCAGTACTTC. Translating gives CASSEALRGGLETQYF.

The chain combines TRBV6-5 with TRBJ2-4; no clear D. Germline assignment: CDR1 MNHEY and CDR2 SVGAGI. CDR3 length equals 15 residues. The ends were cut back, 7 bases at V and 0 bases at J, with 13 bases in the middle. The DNA for the CDR3 is TGTGCCAGCAACGACTTCATGGTAGCCAAAAACATTCAGTACTTC. Encoded protein: CASNDFMVAKNIQYF.

The V call is TRBV10-3, the J call TRBJ1-1, with D uncertain. Germline CDR1 and CDR2: ENHRY and SYGVKD. The CDR3 has 18 residues. With 0 bases removed from V and 3 bases from J, the gap between germline ends came to 20 bases. CDR3 in DNA: TGTGCCATCAGTGAGTCAGTTCCCCCGGGAAGGCTTGACACTGAAGCTTTCTTT. As protein: CAISESVPPGRLDTEAFF.